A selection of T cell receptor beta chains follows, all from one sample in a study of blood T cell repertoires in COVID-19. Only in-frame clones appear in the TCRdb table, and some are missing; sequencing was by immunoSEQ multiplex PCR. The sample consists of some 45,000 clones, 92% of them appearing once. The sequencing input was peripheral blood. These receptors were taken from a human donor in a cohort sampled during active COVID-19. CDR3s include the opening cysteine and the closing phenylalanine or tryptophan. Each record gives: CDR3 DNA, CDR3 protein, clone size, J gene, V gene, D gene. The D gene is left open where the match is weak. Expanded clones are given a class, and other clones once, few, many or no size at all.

TGTGCCACCAGTGATTTTGCTAGCGGCTCCTACAATGAGCAGTTCTTC,CATSDFASGSYNEQFF,.,TRBJ2-1,TRBV24-1,TRBD2
TGTGCCAGCAGCGTAGCCTATCACAATGAGCAGTTCTTC,CASSVAYHNEQFF,once,TRBJ2-1,TRBV9,.
TGTGCCAGCAGCCACGGGTTGGGAAAACTGTTTTTT,CASSHGLGKLFF,.,TRBJ1-4,TRBV6-2/TRBV6-3,.
TGTGCCATCAGTGAGCGGGGGTTCACTGAAGCTTTCTTT,CAISERGFTEAFF,.,TRBJ1-1,TRBV10-3,.
TGTGCCACCAGCAGAGCGGGAGGGTCACAAAATACGCAGTATTTT,CATSRAGGSQNTQYF,.,TRBJ2-3,TRBV15,TRBD2
TGTGCCAGCGTGACCCCCACAGGGCATCTTGGAAACACCATATATTTT,CASVTPTGHLGNTIYF,.,TRBJ1-3,TRBV28,.
TGTGCCAGCAGCTTGGAGGGGCAGGGCCATGGCTACACCTTC,CASSLEGQGHGYTF,.,TRBJ1-2,TRBV5-5,.
TGTGCCAGCAGCCTTGGACTAGCGGGAGTTAATAATGAGCAGTTCTTC,CASSLGLAGVNNEQFF,.,TRBJ2-1,TRBV6-6,TRBD2
TGTGCCAGCAGTTACGGGACAGATCAGCCCCAGCATTTT,CASSYGTDQPQHF,.,TRBJ1-5,TRBV6-2/TRBV6-3,TRBD1
TGTGCCAGCAGGCGAGACTACGAGCAGTACTTC,CASRRDYEQYF,.,TRBJ2-7,TRBV7-9,.
TGTGCCAGCAGGTCACTAGCTACGGGCACAGATACGCAGTATTTT,CASRSLATGTDTQYF,.,TRBJ2-3,TRBV5-5,.
TGTGCCAGCAGCCATGGGGCTCATGAGCAGTTCTTC,CASSHGAHEQFF,once,TRBJ2-1,TRBV3-1/TRBV3-2,.
TGCGCCAGCAGCTTGGATAGCGGGGGTCACAATGAGCAGTTCTTC,CASSLDSGGHNEQFF,.,TRBJ2-1,TRBV5-1,TRBD2
TGTGCCAGCAGCTTGGCCACAGGGGCGGGGGCTTTCTTT,CASSLATGAGAFF,.,TRBJ1-1,TRBV5-4,TRBD1
TGTGCCACCTGGACTGTGTATGGCTACACCTTC,CATWTVYGYTF,.,TRBJ1-2,TRBV6-5,.
TGTGCCAGCAGCCCGGACGACAGGGGGCTATCCTACAATGAGCAGTTCTTC,CASSPDDRGLSYNEQFF,.,TRBJ2-1,TRBV5-7,TRBD1
TGTGCCAGCAGCGGGAGGACAGGATCGAACACCGGGGAGCTGTTTTTT,CASSGRTGSNTGELFF,once,TRBJ2-2,TRBV9,TRBD1
TGTGCCAGAAGCACGAACAGGGAATCTTACTCCTACGAGCAGTACTTC,CARSTNRESYSYEQYF,.,TRBJ2-7,TRBV5-3,.
TGTGCCAGCAGTTACGAGGGCACTGAAGCTTTCTTT,CASSYEGTEAFF,.,TRBJ1-1,TRBV6-2/TRBV6-3,.
TGTGCCAGCAGCCCGGGGGGATCTAACTATGGCTACACCTTC,CASSPGGSNYGYTF,.,TRBJ1-2,TRBV3-1/TRBV3-2,.
TGTGCCAGCAGTTCAGGGGGCATTGGGGGCTACACCTTC,CASSSGGIGGYTF,.,TRBJ1-2,TRBV6-6,TRBD1
TGTGCCAGCAGCACTCAGGACAGGGTCGGTTGCAATCAGCCCCAGCATTTT,CASSTQDRVGCNQPQHF,.,TRBJ1-5,TRBV21-1,.
TGTGCCAGCTCACCACGGACAAGAGAAGCTTTCTTT,CASSPRTREAFF,.,TRBJ1-1,TRBV18,.
TGTGCCAGCAGCGCAGGGGGTAGCGGGAGCTTGAGGACCCAGTACTTC,CASSAGGSGSLRTQYF,.,TRBJ2-5,TRBV6-2/TRBV6-3,TRBD2
TGTGCCATCAGGGCGGGGCGCACAGATACGCAGTATTTT,CAIRAGRTDTQYF,.,TRBJ2-3,TRBV10-3,.
TGTGCCAGCAGTGAACAGTTCAGGGGTGGGACAGATACGCAGTATTTT,CASSEQFRGGTDTQYF,.,TRBJ2-3,TRBV6-1,.
TGCGCCAGCAGCTTGGCCAGGGGTAAGAACACTGAAGCTTTCTTT,CASSLARGKNTEAFF,.,TRBJ1-1,TRBV5-1,.
TGTGCCAGCAGCAACTGGACAGGGGCGCCAGATACGCAGTATTTT,CASSNWTGAPDTQYF,.,TRBJ2-3,TRBV21-1,.
TGTGCCTGGGGGAAGACAGGCCTTGGGGAAAAACTGTTTTTT,CAWGKTGLGEKLFF,once,TRBJ1-4,TRBV30,.
TGTGCCAGCAGTTTACGAAGGGGCCATGGAAACACCATATATTTT,CASSLRRGHGNTIYF,.,TRBJ1-3,TRBV27,.
TGCGCCAGCAGCTACCGACAGGGGGCTGTGGATGGCTACACCTTC,CASSYRQGAVDGYTF,.,TRBJ1-2,TRBV5-1,TRBD1
TGTGCCAGCAGCGTCGTCGGGGCGAACACCGGGGAGCTGTTTTTT,CASSVVGANTGELFF,.,TRBJ2-2,TRBV9,.
TGTGCCTGGAGTAGGACAGGGAATCAGCCCCAGCATTTT,CAWSRTGNQPQHF,.,TRBJ1-5,TRBV30,TRBD1
TGTGCCAGCAGCTTGGGGGACAGGGGTCACGAGCAGTACTTC,CASSLGDRGHEQYF,.,TRBJ2-7,TRBV5-8,TRBD1
TGTGCCAGCAGCTTGGATCCGGGGGGGAACACTGAAGCTTTCTTT,CASSLDPGGNTEAFF,.,TRBJ1-1,TRBV5-4,.
TGTGCCAGCAGTCCCGCGGGACAGGGAGGCACTGAAGCTTTCTTT,CASSPAGQGGTEAFF,.,TRBJ1-1,TRBV6-5,TRBD1
TGTGCCAGCAGCCTGCAGGGTCGCTCCTACGAGCAGTACTTC,CASSLQGRSYEQYF,few,TRBJ2-7,TRBV7-2,.
TGTGCCAGCAATAACAGGGGGCAGCAGTTCTTC,CASNNRGQQFF,.,TRBJ2-1,TRBV12-3/TRBV12-4,TRBD1
TGCGCCAGCAGCTTGGTTCCCCAGGGGGAGCAAGAAAAACTGTTTTTT,CASSLVPQGEQEKLFF,.,TRBJ1-4,TRBV5-1,TRBD1
TGTGCCAGCAGCTTAGATCGCGGCGGTGCGAGCACAGATACGCAGTATTTT,CASSLDRGGASTDTQYF,.,TRBJ2-3,TRBV11-2,.
TGTGCCAGCAGTGAGGCAGGGAACTATGGCTACACCTTC,CASSEAGNYGYTF,.,TRBJ1-2,TRBV6-1,.
TGTGCCAGCAGTTTACGGGCAGGGTACGAGACCCAGTACTTC,CASSLRAGYETQYF,.,TRBJ2-5,TRBV27,.
TGTGCCAGCAGCTGGGGGCTGGGGTCCCTCCACTTT,CASSWGLGSLHF,.,TRBJ1-6,TRBV7-2,.
TGTGCCAGCAGCTTCATCACCGCAGGGGTGGGGGAGACCCAGTACTTC,CASSFITAGVGETQYF,.,TRBJ2-5,TRBV5-6,.
TGTGCCAGCAGCTCCCTAAAGGGAGTATACAATGAGCAGTTCTTC,CASSSLKGVYNEQFF,.,TRBJ2-1,TRBV5-6,.
TGTGCCAGCTCACCGAACGTCGGAGACGAGCAGTACTTC,CASSPNVGDEQYF,.,TRBJ2-7,TRBV18,.
TGCGCCAGCAGCTTGGGTGGGACAGCAGCCTACGAGCAGTACTTC,CASSLGGTAAYEQYF,.,TRBJ2-7,TRBV5-1,TRBD1
TGTGCCAGCTTGGCTAGCTCTGGAAACACCATATATTTT,CASLASSGNTIYF,.,TRBJ1-3,TRBV18,.
TGTGCCAGCAGTTTCGGGACTAGCAGATCCACGGATACGCAGTATTTT,CASSFGTSRSTDTQYF,.,TRBJ2-3,TRBV6-2/TRBV6-3,TRBD2
TGCGCCAGCAGCTCGTCCGGGTCCAGTTATTACGAGCAGTACTTC,CASSSSGSSYYEQYF,.,TRBJ2-7,TRBV5-1,.
TGTGCCAGCAGCGAAGCTCCTGCCACAGATACGCAGTATTTT,CASSEAPATDTQYF,.,TRBJ2-3,TRBV9,.